This T cell receptor beta chain was retrieved from a study of shared clonotypes between healthy human individuals. Looking at the study overall: Each donor had three CD4 naive, three CD4 memory, two CD8 naive and one CD8 memory plate.

Profiled with immunoSEQ multiplex PCR; TCRdb holds only in-frame clones, not every one. Of under 750,000 clones listed, 55% to 80% are singletons. CDR3 length: 12 amino acids. Trimming cost V 2 bases and J 2 bases, with 3 bases left between them. Germline V CDR1 and CDR2: SGHNT, YYREEE (reference sequence). Concerning this clone itself: This likely stems from a read error, as it lies one base from a far larger clone.

The sample was memory CD4+ T cells sorted from blood. Noted subset: CD45RA-negative fraction. The receptor was derived from a woman aged 25-40 years in good health. The chain couples TRBV5-4 to TRBJ2-3; D unresolved. The CDR3 is CASSFFTDTQYF. In nucleotides, the CDR3 is TGTGCCAGCAGCTTCTTCACAGATACGCAGTATTTT.